Each of the 22 T cell receptor beta chains below was sequenced from the same sample in a study of cytomegalovirus exposure and HLA in healthy donors. With 60 Vbeta and 13 Jbeta primers, the PCR was carried out. Clones were read by immunoSEQ multiplex PCR, and TCRdb kept only the in-frame ones, dropping some. The repertoire holds 250,000 or so clones, around 90% seen once, with about 1.8% in the top ten. The sample consisted of PBMCs. Receptor source: a girl aged 2 to 9 in good health and CMV-seronegative.

This chain links TRBV9 with TRBJ2-3; a possible D gene is TRBD1 (5 bases). CDR3 length: 15 amino acids. Trimming cost V 3 bases and J 1 base, with 12 bases left between them. Germline-derived CDR1 and CDR2 are SGDLS and YYNGEE. The CDR3 loop reads CASSASIGGTDTQYF. For the CDR3, the DNA is TGTGCCAGCAGCGCCTCGATAGGGGGCACAGATACGCAGTATTTT.

The V call is TRBV5-4, the J call TRBJ2-7; perhaps TRBD1 as D (5 bases). V was clipped by 4 bases and J by 5 bases, with 13 bases between them. CDR1 and CDR2 from the germline V gene are SGHNT and YYREEE (reference sequence). This CDR3 has 13 amino acids. The CDR3: CASSLGPGNEQYF. The CDR3 nucleotides read TGTGCCAGCAGCCTGGGGCCAGGGAACGAGCAGTACTTC.

This clone was seen once. The chain couples TRBV30 to TRBJ2-1; 7 bases align to TRBD2. The V gene end was trimmed by 2 bases and the J gene end by 12 bases; junction bases not matched to a gene: 4. This CDR3 region has 11 residues. Germline assignment: CDR1 GTSNPN and CDR2 SVGIG (reference sequence). CDR3 region: CAWSPGLVQFF. CDR3 coding DNA: TGTGCCTGGAGTCCTGGACTAGTGCAGTTCTTC.

V gene TRBV5-6 combines with J gene TRBJ2-7; maybe TRBD1 (5 bases). The CDR3 contains 12 residues. With 4 bases removed from V and 5 bases from J, the gap between germline ends came to 10 bases. Per the germline V gene, CDR1 is SGHDT and CDR2 is YYEEEE. CDR3 sequence: CASSMGPNEQYF. CDR3 nucleotide sequence: TGTGCCAGCAGCATGGGGCCGAACGAGCAGTACTTC.

The chain's CDR3 is CASSSRTGENTEAFF. In DNA form, the CDR3 reads TGTGCCAGCTCATCACGGACAGGAGAGAACACTGAAGCTTTCTTT. J is TRBJ1-1 and V is TRBV18; 7 bases agree with TRBD1. The length of the CDR3 is 15 residues. The V and J ends lost 5 bases and 1 base, in that order; junction bases with no gene match: 7. Germline CDR1 and CDR2: KGHSH and LQKENI. Looking up the rest from reference TRBV18 and TRBJ1-1 gives the full variable domain: NAGVMQNPRHLVRRRGQEARLRCSPMKGHSHVYWYRQLPEEGLKFMVYLQKENIIDESGMPKERFSAEFPKEGPSILRIQQVVRGDSAAYFCASSSRTGENTEAFFGQGTRLTVV.

The chain joins TRBV5-6 to TRBJ1-1, with no clear D. Germline CDR1 is SGHDT and CDR2 is YYEEEE. This CDR3 has 11 residues. V dropped 4 bases and J dropped 11 bases, with 12 bases sitting between them. CDR3 nucleotides: TGTGCCAGCAGCGTCACGGGGAGGGCTTTCTTT. It translates to CASSVTGRAFF.

In regard to this clone: Additional DNA sequences in this sample encode the identical CDR3. The chain is built from TRBV6-5 and TRBJ2-3; 7 nucleotides match TRBD1. The V and J ends lost 6 bases and 5 bases, in that order; junction bases with no gene match: 5. The V gene's germline CDR1 is MNHEY and CDR2 SVGAGI. This CDR3 has 13 amino acids. In DNA, the CDR3 is TGTGCCAGCAGCCTCACAGGGGAAGATACGCAGTATTTT. Amino acid sequence: CASSLTGEDTQYF.

The genes are TRBV11-2 and TRBJ2-7; 9 bases fit TRBD2. The V and J ends lost 3 bases and 5 bases, in that order; junction bases with no gene match: 14. The CDR3 has 17 residues. Germline CDR1 is SGHAT and CDR2 is FQNNGV. The CDR3 here is CASSLRLAGMNDHEQYF. The CDR3 region has the DNA TGTGCCAGCAGCTTGCGGCTAGCGGGGATGAACGACCACGAGCAGTACTTC.

This rearrangement joins TRBV6-5 to TRBJ2-2; TRBD1 agrees at 8 bases. The germline V gene has CDR1 MNHEY and CDR2 SVGAGI. The CDR3 has 15 residues. The trim removed 7 bases at V and 1 base at J, leaving 5 bases unmatched. The DNA for the CDR3 is TGTGCCAGCACCCTAGGACAGGGGAACACCGGGGAGCTGTTTTTT. Its translation is CASTLGQGNTGELFF.

This clone was observed a single time. V gene TRBV27 combines with J gene TRBJ2-7, with D perhaps matching TRBD1 (6 bases). V lost 4 bases and J lost 6, with 16 bases in between. CDR1 and CDR2 (germline): MNHEY, SMNVEV (reference sequence). The CDR3 runs to 14 residues. The CDR3 reads CASSSGTGLGEQYF. In nucleotides, the CDR3 is TGTGCCAGCAGTTCGGGCACAGGGTTAGGCGAGCAGTACTTC.

This chain connects TRBV5-4 to TRBJ1-1; 9 positions match TRBD1. The CDR3 consists of 13 residues. Trimming took 4 bases from V and 6 from J; bases not matched to a gene: 4. Germline CDR1 reads SGHNT; CDR2 reads YYREEE (reference sequence). The CDR3 sequence is CASSHGQGSEAFF. In DNA, the CDR3 is TGTGCCAGCAGCCACGGACAGGGGTCTGAAGCTTTCTTT.

The V and J genes are TRBV27 and TRBJ2-5; 12 nucleotides match TRBD2. After removal of 0 bases from V and 5 bases from J, the junction contained 1 base not matched to a gene. This CDR3 region has 15 residues. CDR1 MNHEY and CDR2 SMNVEV come from the germline V gene (reference sequence). The CDR3 spells CASSLSLAGGETQYF. Here the CDR3 DNA reads TGTGCCAGCAGTTTATCACTAGCGGGGGGTGAGACCCAGTACTTC.

This chain links TRBV7-6 with TRBJ2-1, with 8 nucleotides matching TRBD2. After removal of 8 bases from V and 5 bases from J, the junction contained 8 bases not matched to a gene. Per germline, CDR1 SGHVS and CDR2 FNYEAQ. CDR3 length: 14 residues. The CDR3 sequence: CASGRLARDNEQFF. CDR3 nucleotide sequence: TGTGCCAGCGGACGACTAGCGCGTGACAATGAGCAGTTCTTC.

The chain links TRBV27 to TRBJ2-5, with unresolved D. The germline CDR1 and CDR2 sequences are MNHEY and SMNVEV (reference sequence). The ends were cut back, 0 bases at V and 5 bases at J, with 7 bases in the middle. The CDR3 contains 13 residues. CDR3 amino acids: CASSLSSWETQYF. In nucleotides, the CDR3 is TGTGCCAGCAGTTTATCAAGCTGGGAGACCCAGTACTTC.

V and J are TRBV29-1 and TRBJ2-5; the D gene is possibly TRBD1 (5 bases). The CDR3 covers 15 residues. Trimming removed 0 bases from V and 3 bases from J, with 14 bases in between. Germline V lookup: CDR1 SQVTM, CDR2 ANQGSEA. This chain's CDR3 is CSVEDHQGVKETQYF. DNA for the CDR3: TGCAGCGTTGAAGATCACCAGGGCGTCAAAGAGACCCAGTACTTC.

V and J are TRBV6-5 and TRBJ2-2; 7 bases match TRBD2. V shed 6 bases, J shed 6 bases, and the junction held 7 bases outside the gene matches. The length of the CDR3 is 14 residues. Germline V gives CDR1 MNHEY, CDR2 SVGAGI. CDR3 in amino acids: CASRVGSGPGELFF. The CDR3, as DNA: TGTGCCAGCAGGGTTGGTAGCGGGCCCGGGGAGCTGTTTTTT.

The gene calls are TRBV4-1 and TRBJ2-7; possible D gene TRBD1, 6 bases. The germline CDR1 and CDR2 sequences are MGHRA and YSYEKL. Trimming took 8 bases from V and 6 from J, leaving 11 bases between them. This CDR3 is built from 11 residues. CDR3 coding DNA: TGCGCCAGCGTACAGGGCGGCGAGCAGTACTTC. It specifies CASVQGGEQYF.

This rearrangement joins TRBV6-5 to TRBJ2-1; possibly TRBD2 for D (5 bases). The CDR3 extends over 13 amino acids. The germline V gene has CDR1 MNHEY and CDR2 SVGAGI. Trimming shortened V by 2 bases and J by 7 bases, and 9 bases separated the two germline ends. The CDR3 bases are TGTGCCAGCAGTTACGTGGAGGCTAATGAGCAGTTCTTC. This sequence encodes CASSYVEANEQFF.

V is TRBV5-4 and J is TRBJ1-6, with D possibly matching TRBD1 (5 bases). Germline CDR1 is SGHNT and CDR2 is YYREEE (reference sequence). V was shortened by 0 bases and J by 10 bases, with 14 bases between the two germline ends. The CDR3 has 15 amino acids. DNA for the CDR3: TGTGCCAGCAGCTTGGGACAAACAGGTCGCTCACCCCTCCACTTT. This gives the protein CASSLGQTGRSPLHF.

There are a few counts of this clone. This chain joins TRBV18 and TRBJ2-5; a weak D match, TRBD1 (5 bases). Germline loops: CDR1 KGHSH, CDR2 LQKENI. Trimming pared 3 bases from V and 7 bases from J, leaving 12 bases between. This CDR3 is 13 amino acids long. Written as DNA, the CDR3 is TGTGCCAGCTCACCCCAGGGCATGGGGACCCAGTACTTC. Residues: CASSPQGMGTQYF.

CDR3 loop: CASSQQTGYEQYF. In DNA, the CDR3 is TGTGCCAGCAGCCAGCAGACAGGCTACGAGCAGTACTTC. The chain recombines TRBV16 with TRBJ2-7; D is perhaps TRBD1 (6 bases). Germline lookup yields CDR1 KGHSY and CDR2 FQNENV. The ends were cut back, 3 bases at V and 3 bases at J, with 9 bases in the middle. CDR3 length: 13 residues. The entire variable domain, with the rest obtained from reference TRBV16 and TRBJ2-7, is as follows: GEEVAQTPKHLVRGEGQKAKLYCAPIKGHSYVFWYQQVLKNEFKFLISFQNENVFDETGMPKERFSAKCLPNSPCSLEIQATKLEDSAVYFCASSQQTGYEQYFGPGTRLTVT.

The chain combines TRBV19 with TRBJ1-5, with D possibly being TRBD1 (6 bases). The germline CDR1 and CDR2 sequences are LNHDA and SQIVND (reference sequence). Deletions cut 9 bases from V and 0 bases from J, with 12 bases between. This CDR3 is built from 14 residues. The CDR3 region is CASRQGTSNQPQHF. CDR3 bases: TGTGCCAGCCGCCAGGGGACTAGCAATCAGCCCCAGCATTTT.